Included here is one TCR beta chain sequence, with context. Its target antigen remains unknown. Base qualities are not at hand, and no much larger clone is one base apart. This record comes from a study of glioma-infiltrating T cells after dendritic cell vaccination (dated by TCRdb to between 2015 and 2016). The study in broad terms: The cohort included roughly 15 glioblastoma patients drawn from Phase I and II dendritic cell vaccination trials, of whom 9 were newly diagnosed and 6 had recurrent disease. Autologous tumor lysate-pulsed dendritic cell vaccination was administered to the patients between about 2002 and 2012. The vaccine was prepared from monocyte-derived dendritic cells that were cultured for roughly 7 days with IL-4 and GM-CSF and then pulsed overnight with autologous tumor lysate. Three intradermal dendritic cell vaccine injections were administered to patients at biweekly intervals in the arm below the axilla. In glioblastoma patients vaccinated with dendritic cells, deep sequencing of TCR beta CDR3 regions served to measure tumor-infiltrating lymphocyte content and to compare repertoires between tumor and blood. Survival after dendritic cell vaccination was correlated with TCR sequencing metrics, including TIL content and tumor-blood repertoire overlap. Study-level results and caveats: The response model built on TCR overlap across three groups was characterized as speculative, with prospective validation still needed. The cohort was small and heterogeneous, only a few patients had full blood and tumor sets, and even fewer had initial-recurrent tumor pairs. No direct relationship between TCR clonality and survival was found, suggesting that a diverse polyclonal response may matter. Higher estimated pretreatment TIL content predicted longer time to progression and overall survival after dendritic cell vaccination.

The germline V gene (reference sequence) provides CDR1 GTSNPN and CDR2 SVGIG. Reading from cysteine to phenylalanine, the CDR3 counts 15 amino acids. Left in the record is the CDR3 DNA by itself, 45 bases read in frame from the first base. The trim is 1 base for V and 3 bases for J, with a gap of 12 bases between the germline ends. Taken with the paper, the label for time point translates to: after dendritic cell vaccination, including at tumor progression/relapse. To be selected, patients needed enough residual fresh-frozen tumor tissue and more than two years of available survival data. None of the glioblastoma patients carried an isocitrate dehydrogenase mutation, although molecular status otherwise varied. PBMC were collected before vaccination, two weeks after the third vaccination, and at tumor progression if tumor progression occurred. The Qiagen DNeasy Blood extraction Kit was used for extraction of genomic DNA.

Using the immunoSEQ assay, TCRB CDR3 regions were amplified from around 2 micrograms of genomic DNA, or from all available DNA when less than that was on hand. Multiplex PCR used 60 forward primers for TCR V beta segments and 13 reverse primers for J beta segments. To estimate reads per starting template, synthetic control templates were spiked into each sample at limiting dilution. The Illumina HiSeq System generated 87 bp sequencing reads. In the source study's methods: PCR and sequencing errors were removed by a nearest neighbor algorithm that merged closely related sequences. TCR overlap was defined as the percentage of unique tumor TCR beta sequences that were also present in the same patient's peripheral blood. What TCRdb holds here is the immuneACCESS table cut down to in-frame rearrangements. Part of the clones is not present; checked against another copy, under half of the missing clones reflect an unresolved V gene, and the others are unexplained. V and J calls and clone size are those listed in that table; D and trimming were worked out from the DNA. The sample yields about 63,000 clones; 85% were counted once. Jointly, the top ten make up roughly 8.5% of the sample.

This TCR was sampled from a human donor with glioblastoma. The rearranged segments are TRBV30 and TRBJ1-4; the D gene is possibly TRBD1, with 5 bases matching. The material was blood, obtained after dendritic cell vaccination. The base sequence is TGTGCCTGGAGTGACCCCAGGGCCTCTAATGAAAAACTGTTTTTT. Translation gives CAWSDPRASNEKLFF. The CDR3 plus the reference TRBV30 and TRBJ1-4 genes for the other parts give the full variable domain: SQTIHQWPATLVQPVGSPLSLECTVEGTSNPNLYWYRQAAGRGLQLLFYSVGIGQISSEVPQNLSASRPQDRQFILSSKKLLLSDSGFYLCAWSDPRASNEKLFFGSGTQLSVL.